This TCR beta chain was captured in a study of T cells after yellow fever vaccination. Study-level findings and limits: In sorted memory subsets at day 0, almost all vaccine-responding clonotypes were below detection. Detected again after the booster were most primary-vaccination clones, at 95% to 98% CD4 and 80% to 90% CD8.

One entry per CDR3 protein, called by TCRdb with MiXCR from the 5' RACE reads. The table has about 20,000 distinct CDR3 sequences, approximately 5.2% seen once; the top ten hold over 15%. The V and J ends lost 8 bases and 4 bases respectively, with 21 bases between them. Germline V gives CDR1 MDHEN, CDR2 SYDVKM. The CDR3 covers 16 residues. This clonotype has a count of ten or more. This clonotype was obtained from a man between 18 and 29 years old who received the YFV17D yellow fever vaccine. The V call is TRBV28, the J call TRBJ1-5; D is ambiguous. The sample was PBMCs, either bulk or a sorted T-cell subset (CD4+, CD8+, memory, or dextramer-sorted; not recorded which), taken about 41 days after the first yellow fever vaccination. The CDR3 DNA sequence: TGTGCCAGCCTCCTTTCGTACCGGGTCTTTAATCAGCCCCAGCATTTT. Encoded protein: CASLLSYRVFNQPQHF.